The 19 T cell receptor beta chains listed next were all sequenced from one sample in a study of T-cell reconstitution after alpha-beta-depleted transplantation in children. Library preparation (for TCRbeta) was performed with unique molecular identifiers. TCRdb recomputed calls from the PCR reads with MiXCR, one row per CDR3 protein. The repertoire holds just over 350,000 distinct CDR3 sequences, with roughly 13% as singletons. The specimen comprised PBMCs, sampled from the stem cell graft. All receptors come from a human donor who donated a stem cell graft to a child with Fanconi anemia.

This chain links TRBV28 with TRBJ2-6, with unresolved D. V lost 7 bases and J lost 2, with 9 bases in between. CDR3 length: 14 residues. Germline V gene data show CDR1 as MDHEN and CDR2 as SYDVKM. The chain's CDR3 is CASTLRPGANVLTF. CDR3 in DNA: TGTGCCAGCACCCTACGGCCTGGGGCCAACGTCCTGACTTTC.

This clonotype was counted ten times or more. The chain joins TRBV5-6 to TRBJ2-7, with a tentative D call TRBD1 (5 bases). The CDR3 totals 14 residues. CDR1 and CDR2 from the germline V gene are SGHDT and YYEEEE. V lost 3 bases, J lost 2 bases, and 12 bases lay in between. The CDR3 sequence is CASSYKTETYEQYV. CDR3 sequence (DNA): TGTGCCAGCAGCTACAAGACAGAAACCTACGAGCAGTACGTC.

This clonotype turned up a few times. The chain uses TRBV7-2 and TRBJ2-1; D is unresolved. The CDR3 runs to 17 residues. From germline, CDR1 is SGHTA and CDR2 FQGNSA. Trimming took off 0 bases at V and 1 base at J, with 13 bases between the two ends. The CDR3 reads CASSLAVGKPSYNEQFF. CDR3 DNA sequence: TGTGCCAGCAGCTTAGCAGTCGGAAAACCTTCCTACAATGAGCAGTTCTTC.

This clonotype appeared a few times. CDR3 residues: CASRYKTSRSDTIYF. The DNA of the CDR3 is TGTGCCAGCAGATACAAGACCTCCCGCTCCGACACCATATATTTT. The chain combines TRBV6-1 with TRBJ1-3, with D hard to call. This CDR3 is 15 amino acids long. Trimming pared 6 bases from V and 8 bases from J, leaving 20 bases between. Germline CDR1 is MNHNS and CDR2 is SASEGT.

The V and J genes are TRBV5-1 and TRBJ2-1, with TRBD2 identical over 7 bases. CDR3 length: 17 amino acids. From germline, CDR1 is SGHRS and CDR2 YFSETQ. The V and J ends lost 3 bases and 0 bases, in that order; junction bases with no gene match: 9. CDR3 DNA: TGCGCCAGCAGCTCCCACTTGCGGGGGAGCTCCTACAATGAGCAGTTCTTC. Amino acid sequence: CASSSHLRGSSYNEQFF.

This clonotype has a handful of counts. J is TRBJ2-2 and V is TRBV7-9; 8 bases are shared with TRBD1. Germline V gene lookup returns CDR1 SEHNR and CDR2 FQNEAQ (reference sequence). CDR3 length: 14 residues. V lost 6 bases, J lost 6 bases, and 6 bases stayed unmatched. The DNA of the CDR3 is TGTGCCAGCAGTTCCGCAGGGGGCTCCGGGGAGCTGTTTTTT. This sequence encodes CASSSAGGSGELFF.

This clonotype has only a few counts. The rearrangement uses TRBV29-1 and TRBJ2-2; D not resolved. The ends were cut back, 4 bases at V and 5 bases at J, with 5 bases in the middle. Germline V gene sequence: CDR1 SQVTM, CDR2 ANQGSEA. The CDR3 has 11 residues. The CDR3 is CSVAQTGELFF. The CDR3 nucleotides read TGCAGCGTTGCTCAAACCGGGGAGCTGTTTTTT.

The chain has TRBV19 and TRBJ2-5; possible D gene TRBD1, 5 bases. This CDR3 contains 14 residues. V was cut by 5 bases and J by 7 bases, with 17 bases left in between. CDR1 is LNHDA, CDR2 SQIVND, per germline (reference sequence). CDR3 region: CASSEDKLKRTQYF. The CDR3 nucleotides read TGTGCCAGTAGTGAGGACAAACTCAAAAGGACCCAGTACTTC.

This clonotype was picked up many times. For the CDR3, the DNA is TGTGCCAGCAGCCAAGACCCCCACACTAGTTCCTACAATGAGCAGTTCTTC. It encodes CASSQDPHTSSYNEQFF. J is TRBJ2-1 and V is TRBV3-1; tentative D call: TRBD2 (5 bases). Trimming took 0 bases from V and 1 from J, leaving 13 bases between them. The germline V gene has CDR1 LGHDT and CDR2 YNNKEL (reference sequence). This CDR3 comprises 17 residues.

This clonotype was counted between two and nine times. The CDR3 nucleotides read TGCAGTGCTAGTCCCGCGACAGGGGGCAATCAGCCCCAGCATTTT. It codes for CSASPATGGNQPQHF. This sequence joins TRBV20-1 and TRBJ1-5; 8 bases line up with TRBD1. CDR1 and CDR2 from the germline V gene are DFQATT and SNEGSKA (reference sequence). The trim removed 3 bases at V and 2 bases at J, leaving 6 bases unmatched. There are 15 residues in the CDR3.

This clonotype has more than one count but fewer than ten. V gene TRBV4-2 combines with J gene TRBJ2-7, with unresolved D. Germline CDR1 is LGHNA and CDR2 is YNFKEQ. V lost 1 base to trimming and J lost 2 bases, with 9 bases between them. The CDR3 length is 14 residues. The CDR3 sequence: CASSQASLAYEQYF. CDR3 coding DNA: TGTGCCAGCAGCCAAGCATCACTTGCCTACGAGCAGTACTTC.

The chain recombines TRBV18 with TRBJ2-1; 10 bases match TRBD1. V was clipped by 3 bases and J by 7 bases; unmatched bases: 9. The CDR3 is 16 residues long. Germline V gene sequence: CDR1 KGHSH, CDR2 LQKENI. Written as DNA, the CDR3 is TGTGCCAGCTCACCGACCAGATTGGACAGGGGGAATGAGCAGTTCTTC. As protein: CASSPTRLDRGNEQFF.

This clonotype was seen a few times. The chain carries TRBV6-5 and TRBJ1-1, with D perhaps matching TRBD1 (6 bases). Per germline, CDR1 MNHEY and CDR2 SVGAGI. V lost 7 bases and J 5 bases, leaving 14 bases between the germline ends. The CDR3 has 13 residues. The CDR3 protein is CASKWQGLTEAFF. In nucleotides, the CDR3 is TGTGCCAGCAAGTGGCAGGGGTTAACTGAAGCTTTCTTT.

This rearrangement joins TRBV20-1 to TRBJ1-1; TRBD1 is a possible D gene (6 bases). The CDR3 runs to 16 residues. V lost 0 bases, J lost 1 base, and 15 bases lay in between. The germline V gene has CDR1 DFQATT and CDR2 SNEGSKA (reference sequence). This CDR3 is CSARDLAKGGNTEAFF. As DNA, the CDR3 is TGCAGTGCTAGAGATCTAGCGAAAGGGGGGAACACTGAAGCTTTCTTT.

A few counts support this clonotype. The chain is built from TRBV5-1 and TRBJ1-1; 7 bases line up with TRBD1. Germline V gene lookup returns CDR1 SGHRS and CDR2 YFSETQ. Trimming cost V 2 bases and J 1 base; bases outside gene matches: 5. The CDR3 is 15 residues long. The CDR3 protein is CASSLQGTSNTEAFF. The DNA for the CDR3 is TGCGCCAGCAGCTTACAGGGGACATCGAACACTGAAGCTTTCTTT.

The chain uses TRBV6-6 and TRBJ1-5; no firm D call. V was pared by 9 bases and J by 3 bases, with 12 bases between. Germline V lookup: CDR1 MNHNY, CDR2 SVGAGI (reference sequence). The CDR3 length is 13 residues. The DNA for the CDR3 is TGTGCCAGTCAAGGGTTAAACAATCAGCCCCAGCATTTT. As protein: CASQGLNNQPQHF.

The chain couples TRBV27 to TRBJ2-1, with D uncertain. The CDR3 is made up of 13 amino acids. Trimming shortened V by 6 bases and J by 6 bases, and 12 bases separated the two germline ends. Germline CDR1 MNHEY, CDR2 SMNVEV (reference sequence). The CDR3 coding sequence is TGTGCCAGCAGACCACGTGGGTCCAATGAGCAGTTCTTC. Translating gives CASRPRGSNEQFF.

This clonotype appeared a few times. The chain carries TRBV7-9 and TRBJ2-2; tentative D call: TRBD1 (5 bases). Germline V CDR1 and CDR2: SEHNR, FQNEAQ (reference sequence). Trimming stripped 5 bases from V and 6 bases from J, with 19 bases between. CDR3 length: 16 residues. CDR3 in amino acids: CASSARQRRAAGELFF. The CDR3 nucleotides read TGTGCCAGCAGCGCGCGACAGCGCAGGGCCGCCGGGGAGCTGTTTTTT.

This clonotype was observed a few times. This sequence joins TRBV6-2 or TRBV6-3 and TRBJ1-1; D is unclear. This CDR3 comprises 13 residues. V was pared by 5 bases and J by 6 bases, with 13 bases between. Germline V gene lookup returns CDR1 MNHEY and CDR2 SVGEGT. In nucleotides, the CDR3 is TGTGCCAGCAGTGGACCCGGAGTCGCTGAAGCTTTCTTT. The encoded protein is CASSGPGVAEAFF.